This is a list of T cell receptor beta chains from one sample in a study of post-analysis software for immune sequencing data. Each CDR3 protein is one row after TCRdb ran MiXCR on the PCR reads. The repertoire holds about 200,000 distinct CDR3 sequences, with around 29% as singletons. The sample taken for sequencing was blood. The source of these receptors is a girl aged 2 to 17 with multiple sclerosis. CDR3s include the opening cysteine and the closing phenylalanine or tryptophan. The D gene is left open where the match is weak. Clone sizes are given selectively: once, few, many, or a class where the clone is expanded.

>TRBV12-3/TRBV12-4|TRBJ1-1|-|-
TGTGCCAGCAGAAACAGGGTGGTCAACACTGAAGCTTTCTTT
CASRNRVVNTEAFF
>TRBV12-3/TRBV12-4|TRBJ2-5|-|many
TGTGCCAGCAGTTTCCTGCGGAGTGGGGAGACCCAGTACTTC
CASSFLRSGETQYF
>TRBV29-1|TRBJ1-2|-|many
TGCAGCGTTGGGAAAGGGATTAACTATGGCTACACCTTC
CSVGKGINYGYTF
>TRBV11-2|TRBJ2-3|-|few
TGTGCCAGCAGCTTTAGAAGGGGGGGTGGCACAGATACGCAGTATTTT
CASSFRRGGGTDTQYF
>TRBV18|TRBJ1-5|-|-
TGTGCCAGCTCACCTGGAACGAACCGGGCCCCTAATCAGCCCCAGCATTTT
CASSPGTNRAPNQPQHF
>TRBV10-3|TRBJ2-7|-|-
TGTGCCATCAGAGCGGAGGGTTCGGCCGAGCAGTACTTC
CAIRAEGSAEQYF
>TRBV29-1|TRBJ2-3|TRBD1|many
TGCAGCGTTGCCGGGACAGGGAGCACAGATACGCAGTATTTT
CSVAGTGSTDTQYF
>TRBV4-1|TRBJ2-3|TRBD2|few
TGCGCCAGCAGCCAAGTAGCTAGCGGGGTAGATACGCAGTATTTT
CASSQVASGVDTQYF
>TRBV15|TRBJ1-4|TRBD1|-
TGTGCCACCAGCAGCAATCCGGGACAGGGGGCGCGTCGTGAAAAACTGTTTTTT
CATSSNPGQGARREKLFF
>TRBV29-1|TRBJ2-3|-|many
TGCAGCGTTGGTAAAGATACGCAGTATTTT
CSVGKDTQYF
>TRBV2|TRBJ2-1|-|many
TGTGCCAGCAGTGAATCGGTTAGCGGCTCGACGACTTACAATGAGCAGTTCTTC
CASSESVSGSTTYNEQFF
>TRBV7-2|TRBJ2-7|-|many
TGTGCCAGCAGCTTAGGATTTGTAGCAAGGGGGTACTTC
CASSLGFVARGYF
>TRBV6-2/TRBV6-3|TRBJ2-7|-|-
TGTGCCAGCAGTTACGTGGACACCACCTACGGGCAGTACTTC
CASSYVDTTYGQYF
>TRBV6-1|TRBJ2-7|TRBD1|-
TGTGCCAGCAGCCAACCCCTTACTCCCGGGACAGGTTTGAAAGGGTCTACCTACGAGCAGTACTTC
CASSQPLTPGTGLKGSTYEQYF
>TRBV5-1|TRBJ2-7|-|-
TGCGCCAGCAGCCCAAGGGTATCACAGAGCAACGAGCAGTACTTC
CASSPRVSQSNEQYF
>TRBV6-5|TRBJ2-7|TRBD2|-
TGTGCCACAGCGAGTCGGGAGGGATCGTACAATGAGCAGTACTTC
CATASREGSYNEQYF
>TRBV7-8|TRBJ2-7|-|-
TGTGCCAGCAGCTTAGAGGGCAGGGCGTCCTTCTACGAGCAGTACTTC
CASSLEGRASFYEQYF
>TRBV7-2|TRBJ2-7|-|few
TGTGCCAGCAGCAACCAGGGGGGGGCCTACAATGAGCAGTACTTC
CASSNQGGAYNEQYF
>TRBV15|TRBJ1-2|-|many
TGTGCCACCAGCACCTACACCAGCTATGGCTACACCTTC
CATSTYTSYGYTF
>TRBV29-1|TRBJ2-1|-|many
TGCAGTCTCCGGGGCGAGCTACGGCAGTTCTTC
CSLRGELRQFF
>TRBV7-9|TRBJ2-7|-|many
TGTGCCAGCACCGTTGGACAGCCCAGCTCCTACGAGCAGTACTTC
CASTVGQPSSYEQYF
>TRBV7-2|TRBJ2-3|TRBD2|-
TGTGCCGGCAGCTTAGTCCTAGCGGGAGTGGGAGCAGATACGCAGTATTTT
CAGSLVLAGVGADTQYF
>TRBV5-1|TRBJ2-1|-|many
TGCGCCAGCAGCTTGTTTCAACTAAGAGACCATGAGCAGTTCTTC
CASSLFQLRDHEQFF
>TRBV20-1|TRBJ1-2|TRBD1|many
TGCAGTGCCCACTCGACAGGGGCTAACTATGGCTACACCTTC
CSAHSTGANYGYTF
>TRBV20-1|TRBJ2-1|-|-
TGCAGTGCTAGGGGTACTAGCATCGGGCAGTTCTTC
CSARGTSIGQFF
>TRBV12-3/TRBV12-4|TRBJ2-3|-|-
TGTGCCAGCAGCCTAGAAGGGCTGGTAGCAGATACGCAGTATTTT
CASSLEGLVADTQYF
>TRBV7-9|TRBJ2-1|-|many
TGTGCCAGCAGCCCCCGGGACTCAAACTACAATGAGCAGTTCTTC
CASSPRDSNYNEQFF
>TRBV28|TRBJ1-2|-|-
TGTGCCAGCACGATGGAGGGGGGCTACACCTTC
CASTMEGGYTF
>TRBV7-9|TRBJ1-6|-|many
TGTGCCAGCAGCTTCCCAAGGGATAATTCACCCCTCCACTTT
CASSFPRDNSPLHF
>TRBV6-5|TRBJ2-3|-|-
TGTGCCAGCAGTTACGACTACTATAGCACAGATACGCAGTATTTT
CASSYDYYSTDTQYF
>TRBV12-3/TRBV12-4|TRBJ2-1|TRBD1|-
TGTGCCAGCAGGGACACAGGGGTTGAGCAGTTCTTC
CASRDTGVEQFF
>TRBV29-1|TRBJ1-5|TRBD1|few
TGCAGCGTCCAGACAATGACAGGGGATAGCAATCAGCCCCAGCATTTT
CSVQTMTGDSNQPQHF
>TRBV15|TRBJ2-3|-|-
TGTGCCACCAGCAGAGATAAGGGTGGACGTAGGATGACCGTTGATACGCAGTATTTT
CATSRDKGGRRMTVDTQYF
>TRBV12-3/TRBV12-4|TRBJ2-5|TRBD1|many
TGTGCCAGCAGTCCGACAGGGTTGGATGGGGAGACCCAGTACTTC
CASSPTGLDGETQYF
>TRBV5-5|TRBJ2-7|-|many
TGTGCCAGCAGCCCCCACGCGGGACATACCTACGAGCAGTACTTC
CASSPHAGHTYEQYF
>TRBV6-5|TRBJ1-2|-|many
TGTGCCAGCAGTAATCCGGGACCGGTCGCGGGCTACACCTTC
CASSNPGPVAGYTF
>TRBV5-4|TRBJ2-7|-|many
TGTGCCAGCAGCCTCCATTCGAGGTACGAGCAGTACTTC
CASSLHSRYEQYF
>TRBV15|TRBJ1-2|-|once
TGTGCCAACCCTCCTACGCTGGGCTACACCTTC
CANPPTLGYTF
>TRBV12-3/TRBV12-4|TRBJ2-5|TRBD1|few
TGTGCCAGCAGTCTTACAGGGGCAAGTGAGACCCAGTACTTC
CASSLTGASETQYF
>TRBV11-2|TRBJ2-5|-|many
TGTGCCAGCAGCTTAGGCCCCACGGACCTATTCTACCAAGAGACCCAGTACTTC
CASSLGPTDLFYQETQYF
>TRBV7-2|TRBJ2-7|TRBD2|-
TGTGCCAGCAGTACTAGCGGGAGGTTGGACAATGAGCAGTACTTC
CASSTSGRLDNEQYF
>TRBV20-1|TRBJ2-1|TRBD2|once
TGCAGTGCTATAATTGTGAGGGAGGGTCGGCCACGCAATGAGCAGTTCTTC
CSAIIVREGRPRNEQFF
>TRBV5-1|TRBJ2-7|TRBD2|-
TGCGCCAGCAGCTTGAGTAGCGGGAGGGGATACGAGCAGTACTTC
CASSLSSGRGYEQYF
>TRBV12-3/TRBV12-4|TRBJ2-1|-|few
TGTGCCAGTAGTTTAATTAGCCGGGGGGCGGATGAGCAGTTCTTC
CASSLISRGADEQFF
>TRBV6-1|TRBJ1-2|-|few
TGTGCCAGCAGTGAAGTGGAAGGGGGGAGCTACACCTTC
CASSEVEGGSYTF